The entry that follows covers one T cell receptor beta chain sequence. One end of the junction does not line up with germline, which may come from a read error. This entry belongs to a study of blood T cell repertoires in COVID-19. The CDR3 covers 15 residues. Germline CDR1 is SGDLS and CDR2 is YYNGEE. Generated by immunoSEQ multiplex PCR, the TCRdb table keeps only in-frame clones and is missing some. In the table there are some 250,000 clones, about 82% of which are singletons. The chain carries TRBV9 and TRBJ2-7; 9 bases align to TRBD1. Sequencing used peripheral blood. The clonotype comes from a man older than 75 with acute or convalescent COVID-19. Here the CDR3 DNA reads TGTGCCAGCAGCTTAGGGGACAGGGAGGAATACGGGCAGTACTTC. Translated: CASSLGDREEYGQYF.